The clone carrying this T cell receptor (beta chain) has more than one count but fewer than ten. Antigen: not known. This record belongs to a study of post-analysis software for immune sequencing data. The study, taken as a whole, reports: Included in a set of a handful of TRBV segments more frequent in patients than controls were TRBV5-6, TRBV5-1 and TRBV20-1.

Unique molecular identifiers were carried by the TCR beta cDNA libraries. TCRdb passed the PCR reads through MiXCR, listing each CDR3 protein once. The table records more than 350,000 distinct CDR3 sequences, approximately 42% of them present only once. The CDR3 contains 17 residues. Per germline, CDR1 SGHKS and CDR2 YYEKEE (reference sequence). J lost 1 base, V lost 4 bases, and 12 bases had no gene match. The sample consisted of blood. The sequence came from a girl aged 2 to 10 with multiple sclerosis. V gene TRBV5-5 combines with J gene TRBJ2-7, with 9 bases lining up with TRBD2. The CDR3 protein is CASSRGAGGPASYEQYF. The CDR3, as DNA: TGTGCCAGCAGCCGGGGGGCGGGAGGGCCTGCATCCTACGAGCAGTACTTC.